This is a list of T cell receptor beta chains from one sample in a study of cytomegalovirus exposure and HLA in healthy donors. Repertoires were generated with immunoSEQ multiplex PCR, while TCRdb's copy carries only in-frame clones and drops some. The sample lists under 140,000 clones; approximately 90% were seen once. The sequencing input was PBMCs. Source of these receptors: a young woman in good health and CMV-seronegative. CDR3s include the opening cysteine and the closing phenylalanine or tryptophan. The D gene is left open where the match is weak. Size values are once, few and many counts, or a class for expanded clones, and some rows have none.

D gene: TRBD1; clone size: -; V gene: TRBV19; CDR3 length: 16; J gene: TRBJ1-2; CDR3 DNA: TGTGCCAGTAGTCGAACCGGGACAGGGATTAACTATGGCTACACCTTC; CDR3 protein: CASSRTGTGINYGYTF
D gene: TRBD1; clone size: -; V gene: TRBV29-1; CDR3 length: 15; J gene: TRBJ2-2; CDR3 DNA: TGCAGCGTTGAAGACTCTCGACAGGGGACCGGGGAGCTGTTTTTT; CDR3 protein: CSVEDSRQGTGELFF
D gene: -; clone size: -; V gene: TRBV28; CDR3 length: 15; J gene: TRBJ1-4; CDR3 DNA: TGTGCCAGCAGTTTAGGCAGGGTGGCTAATGAAAAACTGTTTTTT; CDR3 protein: CASSLGRVANEKLFF
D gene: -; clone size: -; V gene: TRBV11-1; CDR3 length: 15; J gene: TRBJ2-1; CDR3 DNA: TGTGCCAGCAGCTTCCGGACAGTCTCCTACAATGAGCAGTTCTTC; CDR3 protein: CASSFRTVSYNEQFF
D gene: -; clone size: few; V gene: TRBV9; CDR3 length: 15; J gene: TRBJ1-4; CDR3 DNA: TGTGCCAGCAGCGTAGGTTGGCAGGACAGTGAAAAACTGTTTTTT; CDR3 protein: CASSVGWQDSEKLFF
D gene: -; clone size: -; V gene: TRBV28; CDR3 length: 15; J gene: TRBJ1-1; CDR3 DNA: TGTGCCAGCAGTTCCCCGGACACTTTGAACACTGAAGCTTTCTTT; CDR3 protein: CASSSPDTLNTEAFF
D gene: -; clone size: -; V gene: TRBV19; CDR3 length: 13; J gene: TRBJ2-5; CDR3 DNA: TGTGCCAGTAGTCCGGGGATACAAGAGACCCAGTACTTC; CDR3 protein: CASSPGIQETQYF
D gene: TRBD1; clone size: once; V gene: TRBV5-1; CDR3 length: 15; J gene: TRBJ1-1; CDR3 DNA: TGCGCCAGCAGCTTGGGACAGGGGGGAGGAACTGAAGCTTTCTTT; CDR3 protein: CASSLGQGGGTEAFF
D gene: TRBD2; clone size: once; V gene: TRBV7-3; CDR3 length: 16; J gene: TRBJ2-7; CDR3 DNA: TGTGCCAGCAGCCGTTCCTCGGGTAGCGGGAGCCACGAGCAGTACTTC; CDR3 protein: CASSRSSGSGSHEQYF
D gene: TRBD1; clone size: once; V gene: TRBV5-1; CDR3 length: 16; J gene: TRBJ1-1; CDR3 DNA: TGCGCCAGCAGCCAAGGGACAGGGGGAGGTTACACTGAAGCTTTCTTT; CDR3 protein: CASSQGTGGGYTEAFF
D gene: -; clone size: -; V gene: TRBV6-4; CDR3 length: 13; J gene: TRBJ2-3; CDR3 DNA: TGTGCCAGCAGTAGTGAGGCGACAGATACGCAGTATTTT; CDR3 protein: CASSSEATDTQYF
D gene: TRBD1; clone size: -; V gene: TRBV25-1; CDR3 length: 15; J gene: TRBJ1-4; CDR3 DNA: TGTGCCAGCAGTGACCTCAGGGGGGCTAATGAAAAACTGTTTTTT; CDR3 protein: CASSDLRGANEKLFF
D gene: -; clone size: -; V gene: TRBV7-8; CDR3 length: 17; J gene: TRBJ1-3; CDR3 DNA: TGTGCCAGCAGCTTGATGGGCCTCGGACAGCCTCGTAACACCATATATTTT; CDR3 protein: CASSLMGLGQPRNTIYF
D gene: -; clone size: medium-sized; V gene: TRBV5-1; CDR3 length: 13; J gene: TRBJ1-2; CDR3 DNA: TGCGCCAGCAGCGACAGTAGGTCGGATGGCTACACCTTC; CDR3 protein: CASSDSRSDGYTF
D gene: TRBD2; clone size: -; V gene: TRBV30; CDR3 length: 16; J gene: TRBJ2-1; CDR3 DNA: TGTGCCTGGACGTCGCGTAGCGGGAGTCAATCAAATGAGCAGTTCTTC; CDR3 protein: CAWTSRSGSQSNEQFF
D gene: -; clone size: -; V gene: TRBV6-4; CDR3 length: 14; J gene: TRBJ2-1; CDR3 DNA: TGTGCCAGCAGTGACTCGAGCTGGACAAATGAGCAGTTCTTC; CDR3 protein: CASSDSSWTNEQFF
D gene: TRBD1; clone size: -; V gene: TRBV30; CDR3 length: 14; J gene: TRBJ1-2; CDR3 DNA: TGTGCCTGGAGAAACTCCGGGACAGGGACTGGCTACACCTTC; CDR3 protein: CAWRNSGTGTGYTF
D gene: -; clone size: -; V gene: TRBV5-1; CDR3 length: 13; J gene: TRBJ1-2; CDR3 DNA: TGCGCCAGCAGCTTCCGGGAAGAGGATGGCTACACCTTC; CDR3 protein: CASSFREEDGYTF
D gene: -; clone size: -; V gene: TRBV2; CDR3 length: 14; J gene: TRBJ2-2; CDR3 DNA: TGTGCCAGCAGTTCGACTAGTACCACCGGGGAGCTGTTTTTT; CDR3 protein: CASSSTSTTGELFF
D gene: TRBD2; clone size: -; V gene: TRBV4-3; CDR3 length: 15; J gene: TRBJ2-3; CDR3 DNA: TGCGCCAGCAGCCTCCGATCACGGGGGGGACTTACGCAGTATTTT; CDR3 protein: CASSLRSRGGLTQYF
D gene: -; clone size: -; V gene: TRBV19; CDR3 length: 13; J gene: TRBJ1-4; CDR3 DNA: TGTGCCACCAAGAGGGAAACTAATGAAAAACTGTTTTTT; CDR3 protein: CATKRETNEKLFF
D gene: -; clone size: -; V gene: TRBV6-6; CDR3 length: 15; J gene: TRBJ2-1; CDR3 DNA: TGTGCCAGCAGTCCACTGGGGGGCTCCTACAATGAGCAGTTCTTC; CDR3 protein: CASSPLGGSYNEQFF
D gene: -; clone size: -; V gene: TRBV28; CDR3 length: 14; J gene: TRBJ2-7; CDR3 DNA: TGTGCCAGCAGGACCTTGAGGAGAGAGAGGGAGCAGTACTTC; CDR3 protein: CASRTLRREREQYF
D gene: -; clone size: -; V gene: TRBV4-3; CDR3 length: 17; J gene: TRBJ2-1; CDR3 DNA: TGCGCCAGCAGCCAAACTTCCGGGACTGATTTGGACCATGAGCAGTTCTTC; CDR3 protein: CASSQTSGTDLDHEQFF
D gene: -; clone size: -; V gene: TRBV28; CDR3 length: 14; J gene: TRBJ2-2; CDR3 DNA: TGTGCCAGCAGTCCCGGGACTTCCCCCGGGGAGCTGTTTTTT; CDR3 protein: CASSPGTSPGELFF
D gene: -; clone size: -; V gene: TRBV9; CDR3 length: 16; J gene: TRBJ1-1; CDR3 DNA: TGTGCCAGCAGCGTATCCCCCTTGGGAATCAGGGACTGGGCTTTCTTT; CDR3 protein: CASSVSPLGIRDWAFF
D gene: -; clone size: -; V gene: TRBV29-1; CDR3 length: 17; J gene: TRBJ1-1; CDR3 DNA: TGCAGCGTTGGGCTTACAGGGCCTGGCTTTTGGGACACTGAAGCTTTCTTT; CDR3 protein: CSVGLTGPGFWDTEAFF
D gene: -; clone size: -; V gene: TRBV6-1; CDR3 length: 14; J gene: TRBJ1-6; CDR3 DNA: TGTGCCAGCAGCCCGGGTCGGATGAATTCACCCCTCCACTTT; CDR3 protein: CASSPGRMNSPLHF